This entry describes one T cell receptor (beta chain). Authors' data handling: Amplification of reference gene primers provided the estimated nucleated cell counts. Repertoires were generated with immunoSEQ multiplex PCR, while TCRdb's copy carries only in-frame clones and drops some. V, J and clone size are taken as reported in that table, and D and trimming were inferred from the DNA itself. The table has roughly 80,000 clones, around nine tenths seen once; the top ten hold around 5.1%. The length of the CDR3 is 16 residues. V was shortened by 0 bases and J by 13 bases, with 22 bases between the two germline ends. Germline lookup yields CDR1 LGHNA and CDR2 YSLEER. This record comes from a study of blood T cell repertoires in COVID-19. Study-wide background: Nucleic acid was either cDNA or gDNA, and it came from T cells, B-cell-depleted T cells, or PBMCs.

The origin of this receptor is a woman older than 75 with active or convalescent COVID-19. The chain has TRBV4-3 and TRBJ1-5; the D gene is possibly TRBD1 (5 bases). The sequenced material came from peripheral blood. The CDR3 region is CASSQDPGTPLSFQHF. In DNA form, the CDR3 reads TGCGCCAGCAGCCAAGATCCCGGGACTCCGCTCTCTTTTCAGCATTTT.